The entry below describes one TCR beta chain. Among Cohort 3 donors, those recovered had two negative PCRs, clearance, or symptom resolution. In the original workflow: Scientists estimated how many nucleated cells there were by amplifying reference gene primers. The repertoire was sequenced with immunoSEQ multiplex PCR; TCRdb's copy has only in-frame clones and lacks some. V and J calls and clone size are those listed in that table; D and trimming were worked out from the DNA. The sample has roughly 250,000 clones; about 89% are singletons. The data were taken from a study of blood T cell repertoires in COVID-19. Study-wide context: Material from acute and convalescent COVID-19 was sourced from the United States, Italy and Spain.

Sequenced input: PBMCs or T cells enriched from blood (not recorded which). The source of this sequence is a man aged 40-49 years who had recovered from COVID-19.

CDR3 in DNA: TGTGCCAGCAGCCCGAATACCCGGAGGAGCTCCTACAATGAGCAGTTCTTC. It encodes CASSPNTRRSSYNEQFF. This rearrangement joins TRBV11-3 to TRBJ2-1, with a weak D call TRBD2 (5 bases). Trimming pared 5 bases from V and 0 bases from J, leaving 17 bases between. In germline, CDR1 is SGHNT, CDR2 YENEEA. The CDR3 is 17 residues long.